Following are 4 T cell receptor beta chains from one sample sequenced in a study of OX40 agonist ivuxolimab in advanced cancers. Libraries were prepared by immunoSEQ multiplex PCR; TCRdb keeps only in-frame clonotypes and omits some of them. The table shows 25,000 to 30,000 clones, with around nine tenths occurring only once. The specimen was CD4+ or CD8+ T cells sorted from blood, collected in a trial of the OX40 agonist ivuxolimab. These receptor sequences come from an adult with an advanced solid tumor such as melanoma, head and neck, liver or kidney cancer.

This chain connects TRBV9 to TRBJ2-3, with 8 positions matching TRBD1. The trim removed 3 bases at V and 2 bases at J, leaving 5 bases unmatched. Per germline, CDR1 SGDLS and CDR2 YYNGEE. The CDR3 extends over 15 amino acids. CDR3 nucleotides: TGTGCCAGCAGCGAGGGGGGACAGGTCACAGATACGCAGTATTTT. Translating gives CASSEGGQVTDTQYF.

The chain uses TRBV15 and TRBJ1-5; a possible D gene is TRBD1 (6 bases). The CDR3 runs to 15 residues. The ends were cut back, 0 bases at V and 4 bases at J, with 10 bases in the middle. Germline CDR1 LNHNV, CDR2 YYDKDF (reference sequence). The chain's CDR3 is CATSRDQGGNQPQHF. The CDR3 nucleotides read TGTGCCACCAGCAGAGATCAAGGGGGAAATCAGCCCCAGCATTTT. Variable domain in full (rest from reference TRBV15 and TRBJ1-5): DAMVIQNPRYQVTQFGKPVTLSCSQTLNHNVMYWYQQKSSQAPKLLFHYYDKDFNNEADTPDNFQSRRPNTSFCFLDIRSPGLGDTAMYLCATSRDQGGNQPQHFGDGTRLSIL.

This clone was counted once. V is TRBV5-5 and J is TRBJ1-2; weak D call: TRBD1 (5 bases). The V gene lost 2 bases and the J gene lost 3 bases, with 14 bases spanning the gap. This CDR3 has 15 residues. Germline V gene data show CDR1 as SGHKS and CDR2 as YYEKEE (reference sequence). In DNA, the CDR3 is TGTGCCAGCAGCTTTACCCCAGGGTCAGACTATGGCTACACCTTC. Amino acid sequence: CASSFTPGSDYGYTF. Together with reference TRBV5-5 and TRBJ1-2, the CDR3 gives the full variable domain: DAGVTQSPTHLIKTRGQQVTLRCSPISGHKSVSWYQQVLGQGPQFIFQYYEKEERGRGNFPDRFSARQFPNYSSELNVNALLLGDSALYLCASSFTPGSDYGYTFGSGTRLTVV.

The J gene is TRBJ2-7, the V gene TRBV7-8, with D perhaps being TRBD1 or TRBD2 (5 bases each). The germline V gene encodes CDR1 SGHVS and CDR2 FQNEAQ. V lost 1 base and J lost 2, with 12 bases in between. CDR3 length: 15 amino acids. The CDR3 protein is CASSLVPGPAYEQYF. For the CDR3, the DNA is TGTGCCAGCAGCTTAGTTCCGGGACCCGCCTACGAGCAGTACTTC. Using reference TRBV7-8 and TRBJ2-7 for the parts outside the CDR3, the full variable domain is GAGVSQSPRYKVAKRGQDVALRCDPISGHVSLFWYQQALGQGPEFLTYFQNEAQLDKSGLPSDRFFAERPEGSVSTLKIQRTQQEDSAVYLCASSLVPGPAYEQYFGPGTRLTVT.